Following are 11 T cell receptor beta chains from one sample sequenced in a study of shared clonotypes between healthy human individuals. The method was immunoSEQ multiplex PCR; TCRdb's version includes in-frame clones alone and lacks a portion of them. The data show roughly 720,000 clones, 90% seen once. The sample comprised memory CD8+ T cells from PBMCs. Described subset: CD45RO+ cells pooled with CCR7-negative TemRA cells. The receptors were sampled from a man younger than 35 in good health. Some clones in this sample may be carry-over from other donors' samples.

This chain uses TRBV29-1 with TRBJ1-5; 9 bases match TRBD1. In germline, CDR1 is SQVTM, CDR2 ANQGSEA. The CDR3 totals 13 residues. The V segment lost 7 bases and the J segment 7 bases; nucleotides outside the gene matches: 8. The CDR3 DNA sequence: TGCAGCGCCTCGACAGGGGGGAGACAGCCCCAGCATTTT. This sequence encodes CSASTGGRQPQHF. Combining the CDR3 with reference TRBV29-1 and TRBJ1-5 gives the whole variable domain SAVISQKPSRDICQRGTSLTIQCQVDSQVTMMFWYRQQPGQSLTLIATANQGSEATYESGFVIDKFPISRPNLTFSTLTVSNMSPEDSSIYLCSASTGGRQPQHFGDGTRLSIL.

The chain joins TRBV5-5 to TRBJ2-7, with 7 bases aligning to TRBD2. Losses at the gene ends were 3 bases for V and 0 bases for J; bases not matched to a gene: 6. There are 15 residues in the CDR3. Germline V CDR1 and CDR2: SGHKS, YYEKEE (reference sequence). CDR3 DNA sequence: TGTGCCAGCAGCTCGGTAGCGGGTCCCTCCTACGAGCAGTACTTC. Protein product: CASSSVAGPSYEQYF.

The chain links TRBV4-3 to TRBJ2-1; TRBD2 agrees at 10 bases. Germline V gene data show CDR1 as LGHNA and CDR2 as YSLEER. The CDR3 has 16 amino acids. The J segment lost 6 bases and the V segment lost 4 bases, leaving 9 bases of the junction unmatched. The CDR3 region is CASSPTGLAEPNEQFF. As DNA, the CDR3 is TGCGCCAGCAGCCCAACCGGACTAGCGGAACCCAATGAGCAGTTCTTC.

This clone was counted between two and nine times. V and J are TRBV27 and TRBJ1-5, with D uncertain. V was clipped by 3 bases and J by 7 bases, with 4 bases between them. Germline CDR1 and CDR2: MNHEY and SMNVEV (reference sequence). This CDR3 has 11 residues. The CDR3 coding sequence is TGTGCCAGCAGTTTCAACCAGCCCCAGCATTTT. Translating gives CASSFNQPQHF.

The chain couples TRBV28 to TRBJ2-1, with unresolved D. This CDR3 is 15 amino acids long. The germline V and J ends were trimmed by 3 bases and 1 base, with 10 bases remaining between them. Germline CDR1 MDHEN, CDR2 SYDVKM. CDR3 sequence (DNA): TGTGCCAGCAGTTTCCGTGTAGGGTCCTACAATGAGCAGTTCTTC. Its translation: CASSFRVGSYNEQFF.

This rearrangement joins TRBV7-9 to TRBJ2-5; 9 bases are a match to TRBD1. J lost 5 bases, V lost 4 bases, and 8 bases had no gene match. There are 15 residues in the CDR3. CDR1 is SEHNR and CDR2 is FQNEAQ in the germline V gene (reference sequence). CDR3 sequence: CASSSVPDRGETQYF. CDR3 DNA: TGTGCCAGCAGCTCGGTGCCGGACAGGGGTGAGACCCAGTACTTC.

The rearrangement uses TRBV19 and TRBJ2-7; 7 bases line up with TRBD1. The CDR3 contains 15 residues. V trimming: 5 bases; J trimming: 4 bases; junction bases outside the gene matches: 11. Germline values: CDR1 LNHDA, CDR2 SQIVND (reference sequence). CDR3 sequence (DNA): TGTGCCAGTAGTCTCCGGGACAGCCTTTCTTACGAGCAGTACTTC. This translates into CASSLRDSLSYEQYF.

This clone has ten or more counts. The V call is TRBV19, the J call TRBJ1-1; the D is unclear. CDR1 LNHDA and CDR2 SQIVND come from the germline V gene (reference sequence). Deletions cut 8 bases from V and 0 bases from J, with 16 bases between. CDR3 length: 15 residues. The CDR3 coding sequence is TGTGCCAGTTGTGACATCTCCGGTCTGAACACTGAAGCTTTCTTT. Translation: CASCDISGLNTEAFF.

The chain carries TRBV21-1 and TRBJ2-7; no DNA check was done on the table's D call, TRBD1. TRBV21-1 corresponds to a pseudogene. The CDR3 sequence is 16 residues long. This chain's CDR3 is CASSKVGQGQTYEQYF. In nucleotides, the CDR3 is TGTGCCAGCAGCAAAGTCGGGCAGGGGCAGACCTACGAGCAGTACTTC.

The V call is TRBV7-8, the J call TRBJ2-7; 8 bases are a match to TRBD2. This CDR3 is 16 amino acids long. After removal of 1 base from V and 2 bases from J, the junction contained 7 bases not matched to a gene. Germline loops: CDR1 SGHVS, CDR2 FQNEAQ. The CDR3 protein is CASSLVGAGGAYEQYF. DNA of the CDR3: TGTGCCAGCAGCTTAGTGGGAGCCGGGGGGGCCTACGAGCAGTACTTC. The full variable domain, its missing parts supplied by reference TRBV7-8 and TRBJ2-7, is GAGVSQSPRYKVAKRGQDVALRCDPISGHVSLFWYQQALGQGPEFLTYFQNEAQLDKSGLPSDRFFAERPEGSVSTLKIQRTQQEDSAVYLCASSLVGAGGAYEQYFGPGTRLTVT.

The chain is built from TRBV6-1 and TRBJ2-7; the match to TRBD2 covers 10 bases. V lost 5 bases, J lost 1 base, and 2 bases stayed unmatched. The CDR3 consists of 14 residues. Germline V gene lookup returns CDR1 MNHNS and CDR2 SASEGT. CDR3 amino acids: CASSPGLASYEQYF. The CDR3 region has the DNA TGTGCCAGCAGTCCGGGACTAGCGTCCTACGAGCAGTACTTC.